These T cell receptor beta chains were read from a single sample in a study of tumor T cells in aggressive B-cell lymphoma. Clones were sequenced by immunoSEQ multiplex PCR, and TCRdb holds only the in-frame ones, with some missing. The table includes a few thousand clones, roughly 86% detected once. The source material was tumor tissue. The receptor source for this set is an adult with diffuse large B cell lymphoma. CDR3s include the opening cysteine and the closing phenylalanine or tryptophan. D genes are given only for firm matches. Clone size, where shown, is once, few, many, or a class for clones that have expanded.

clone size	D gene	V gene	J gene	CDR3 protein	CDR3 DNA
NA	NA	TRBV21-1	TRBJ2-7	CASSPVGLAGVPSYEQYF	TGTGCCAGCAGCCCCGTGGGACTAGCGGGAGTCCCATCCTACGAGCAGTACTTC
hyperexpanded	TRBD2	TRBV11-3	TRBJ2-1	CASTPLADSYNEQFF	TGTGCCAGCACCCCACTAGCGGATTCCTACAATGAGCAGTTCTTC
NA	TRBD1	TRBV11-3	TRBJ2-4	CASSPAQGAPKNIQYF	TGTGCCAGCAGCCCAGCTCAGGGGGCCCCCAAAAACATTCAGTACTTC
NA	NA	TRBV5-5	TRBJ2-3	CASSLSGGTDTQYF	TGTGCCAGCAGCTTGTCCGGGGGCACAGATACGCAGTATTTT
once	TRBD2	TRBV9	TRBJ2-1	CASSVGAGGIDEQFF	TGTGCCAGCAGCGTAGGGGCGGGAGGAATCGATGAGCAGTTCTTC
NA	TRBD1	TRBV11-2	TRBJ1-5	CASSLNRGSGQPQHF	TGTGCCAGCAGCTTAAACAGGGGTAGCGGTCAGCCCCAGCATTTT
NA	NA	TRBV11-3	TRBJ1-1	CASSLHDRMNTEAFF	TGTGCCAGCAGCTTACATGACAGGATGAACACTGAAGCTTTCTTT
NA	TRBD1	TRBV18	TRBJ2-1	CASSLSGGYEQFF	TGTGCCAGCTCACTGTCAGGGGGCTATGAGCAGTTCTTC
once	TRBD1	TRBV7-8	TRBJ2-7	CASSLGVGQGYEQYF	TGTGCCAGCAGCTTAGGGGTTGGACAGGGCTACGAGCAGTACTTC
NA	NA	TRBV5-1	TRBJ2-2	CASSPDFTGELFF	TGCGCCAGCAGCCCGGACTTCACCGGGGAGCTGTTTTTT
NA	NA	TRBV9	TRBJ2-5	CASSVDLQETQYF	TGTGCCAGCAGCGTAGATCTGCAGGAGACCCAGTACTTC
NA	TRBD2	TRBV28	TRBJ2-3	CASSLTERDTDTQYF	TGTGCCAGCAGCCTAACGGAGCGGGACACAGATACGCAGTATTTT
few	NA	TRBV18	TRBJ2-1	CASSPGLYNEQFF	TGTGCCAGCTCTCCTGGACTCTACAATGAGCAGTTCTTC
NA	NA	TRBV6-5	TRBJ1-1	CASSASFTGNTEAFF	TGTGCCAGTAGTGCCTCCTTTACAGGGAATACTGAAGCTTTCTTT
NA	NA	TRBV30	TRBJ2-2	CAWRPGAGELFF	TGTGCCTGGAGGCCCGGAGCCGGGGAGCTGTTTTTT
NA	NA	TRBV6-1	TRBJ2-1	CASSTRVEQFF	TGTGCCAGCAGTACTAGGGTTGAGCAGTTCTTC
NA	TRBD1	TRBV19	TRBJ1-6	CASRPGTVGNSPLHF	TGTGCCAGTAGGCCCGGGACAGTAGGAAATTCACCCCTCCACTTT
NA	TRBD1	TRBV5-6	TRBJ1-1	CASSYGGQGLSEAFF	TGTGCCAGCAGCTACGGGGGACAGGGATTATCTGAAGCTTTCTTT
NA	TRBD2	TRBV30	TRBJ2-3	CAWSRGLAGTDTQYF	TGTGCCTGGAGTCGTGGGCTAGCGGGGACAGATACGCAGTATTTT
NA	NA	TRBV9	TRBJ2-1	CASSATTHNEQFF	TGTGCCAGCAGCGCCACTACACACAATGAGCAGTTCTTC
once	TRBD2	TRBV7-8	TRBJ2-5	CASSSSGRSRETQYF	TGTGCCAGCAGCTCTAGCGGGAGAAGCCGAGAGACCCAGTACTTC
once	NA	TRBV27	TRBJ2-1	CASSLSGRHNNEQFF	TGTGCCAGCAGTTTATCAGGGAGGCATAATAATGAGCAGTTCTTC
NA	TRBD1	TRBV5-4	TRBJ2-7	CASSLAPTGGYEQYF	TGTGCCAGCAGCTTGGCCCCAACAGGGGGCTACGAGCAGTACTTC
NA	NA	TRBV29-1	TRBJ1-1	CSVARGTEAFF	TGCAGCGTTGCCAGGGGCACTGAAGCTTTCTTT
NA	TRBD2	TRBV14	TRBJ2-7	CASSQVQLAGVGEQYF	TGTGCCAGCAGCCAAGTTCAACTCGCGGGAGTCGGGGAGCAGTACTTC
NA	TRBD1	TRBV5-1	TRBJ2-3	CASSLAQGSTDTQYF	TGCGCCAGCAGCTTGGCACAGGGGAGCACAGATACGCAGTATTTT
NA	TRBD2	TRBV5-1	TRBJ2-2	CASSYGLAGGSLSGELFF	TGCGCCAGCAGCTATGGACTAGCGGGAGGTTCCCTTTCCGGGGAGCTGTTTTTT
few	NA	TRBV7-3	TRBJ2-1	CASSFNSYNEQFF	TGTGCCAGCAGCTTCAACAGCTACAATGAGCAGTTCTTC
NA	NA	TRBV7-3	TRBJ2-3	CASSGTGSPADTQYF	TGTGCCAGCAGTGGGACCGGGAGCCCTGCAGATACGCAGTATTTT
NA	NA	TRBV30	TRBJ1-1	CAWSPVNTEAFF	TGTGCCTGGAGTCCGGTGAACACTGAAGCTTTCTTT
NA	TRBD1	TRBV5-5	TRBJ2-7	CASSLGQGAYEQYF	TGTGCCAGCAGCTTGGGACAGGGGGCTTACGAGCAGTACTTC
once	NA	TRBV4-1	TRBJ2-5	CASSSREAEETQYF	TGCGCCAGCAGCTCCCGCGAGGCCGAAGAGACCCAGTACTTC
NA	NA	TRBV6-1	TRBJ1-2	CASSAYQSGRKTYGYTF	TGTGCCAGCAGTGCGTACCAAAGTGGGAGAAAGACCTATGGCTACACCTTC
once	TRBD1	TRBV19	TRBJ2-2	CASSRTGGSGELFF	TGTGCCAGTAGCCGGACAGGGGGTTCCGGGGAGCTGTTTTTT
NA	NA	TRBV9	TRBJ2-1	CASSAGGTAYNEQFF	TGTGCCAGCAGCGCTGGCGGGACAGCCTACAATGAGCAATTCTTC
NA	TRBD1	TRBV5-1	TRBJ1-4	CASSPRQGAKEKLFF	TGCGCCAGCAGCCCTCGACAGGGAGCAAAGGAAAAACTGTTTTTT
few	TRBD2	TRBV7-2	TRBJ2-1	CASSQGLAGGSNEQFF	TGTGCCAGCAGCCAAGGACTAGCGGGAGGGTCAAATGAGCAGTTCTTC
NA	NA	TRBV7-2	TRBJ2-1	CASSVYQGPSYNEQFF	TGTGCCAGCAGCGTCTATCAGGGTCCCTCCTACAATGAGCAGTTCTTC
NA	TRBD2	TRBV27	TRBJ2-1	CASSLVGGRVNEQFF	TGTGCCAGCAGTTTAGTAGGCGGGAGGGTAAATGAGCAGTTCTTC
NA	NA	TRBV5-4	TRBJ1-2	CASSLDSVSGGYTF	TGTGCCAGCAGCTTAGATTCGGTGTCCGGTGGCTACACCTTC
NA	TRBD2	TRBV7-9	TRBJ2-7	CASSAGLAHEQYF	TGTGCCAGCAGCGCGGGACTAGCTCACGAGCAGTACTTC
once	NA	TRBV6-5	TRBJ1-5	CASRLQSNQPQHF	TGTGCCAGCAGACTCCAAAGCAATCAGCCCCAGCATTTT
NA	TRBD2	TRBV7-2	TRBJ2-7	CASSLREADYEQYF	TGTGCCAGCAGCTTGCGGGAGGCCGACTACGAGCAGTACTTC
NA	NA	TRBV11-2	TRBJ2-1	CASSLMSGDYNEQFF	TGTGCCAGCAGCCTAATGTCGGGAGACTACAATGAGCAGTTCTTC
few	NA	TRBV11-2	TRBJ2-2	CASSGSGTTGELFF	TGTGCCAGCAGCGGTAGCGGTACAACCGGGGAGCTGTTTTTT
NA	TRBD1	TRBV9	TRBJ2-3	CASSVVMGQGTDTQYF	TGTGCCAGCAGCGTAGTCATGGGACAGGGAACAGATACGCAGTATTTT
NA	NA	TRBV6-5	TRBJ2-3	CASSYSGATDTQYF	TGTGCCAGCAGTTACTCTGGGGCCACAGATACGCAGTATTTT
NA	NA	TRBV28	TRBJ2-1	CASREGSSYSEQFF	TGTGCCAGCAGGGAGGGTAGCTCCTACAGTGAGCAGTTCTTC
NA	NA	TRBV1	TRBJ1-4	CTSSQDHPLLGREKLFF	TGCACCAGCAGCCAAGACCATCCACTCCTTGGTCGGGAAAAACTGTTTTTT
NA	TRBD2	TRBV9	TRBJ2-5	CASSVGGSQETQYF	TGTGCCAGCAGCGTAGGCGGGAGTCAGGAGACCCAGTACTTC
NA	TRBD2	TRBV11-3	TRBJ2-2	CASSSRLAGVRTGELFF	TGTGCCAGCAGCTCTAGACTAGCGGGAGTACGAACCGGGGAGCTGTTTTTT